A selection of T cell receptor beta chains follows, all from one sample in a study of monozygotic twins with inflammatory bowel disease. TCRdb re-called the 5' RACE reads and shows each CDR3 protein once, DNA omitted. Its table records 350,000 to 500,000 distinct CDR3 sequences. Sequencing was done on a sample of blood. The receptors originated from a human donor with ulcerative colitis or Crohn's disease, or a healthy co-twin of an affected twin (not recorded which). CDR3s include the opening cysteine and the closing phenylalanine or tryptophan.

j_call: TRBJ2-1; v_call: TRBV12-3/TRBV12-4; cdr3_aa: CASSPHSASSSYNEQFF
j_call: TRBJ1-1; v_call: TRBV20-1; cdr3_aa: CSARDRAGPAFF
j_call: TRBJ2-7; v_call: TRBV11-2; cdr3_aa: CASSLAKGGQGNEQYF
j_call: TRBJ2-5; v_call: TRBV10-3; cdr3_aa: CAIREDNQETQYF
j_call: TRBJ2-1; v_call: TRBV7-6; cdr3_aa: CASSLGDRGIGNEQFF
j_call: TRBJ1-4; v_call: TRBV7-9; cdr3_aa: CASSSQGLNEKLFF
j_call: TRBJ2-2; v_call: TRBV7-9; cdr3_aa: CASSSGLLTGELFF
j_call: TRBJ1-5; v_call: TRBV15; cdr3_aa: CATSRDWGADQPQHF
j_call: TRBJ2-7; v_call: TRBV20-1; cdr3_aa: CSASLAGGTYEQYF
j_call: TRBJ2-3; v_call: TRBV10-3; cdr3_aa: CAIRERNTDTQYF
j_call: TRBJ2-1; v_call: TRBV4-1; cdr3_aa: CASSQDTTGGNEQFF
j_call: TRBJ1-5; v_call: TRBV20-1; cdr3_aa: CSAGDGGNQPQHF
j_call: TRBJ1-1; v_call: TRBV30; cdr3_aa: CAWSYTLNTEAFF
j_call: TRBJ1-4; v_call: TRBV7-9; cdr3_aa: CASSAAGVPGNEKLFF
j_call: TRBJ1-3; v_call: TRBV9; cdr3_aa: CASSVDGSTSGNTIYF
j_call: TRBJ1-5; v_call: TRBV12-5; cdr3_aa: CASGSDDQGAFSQPQHF
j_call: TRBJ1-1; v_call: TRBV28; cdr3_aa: CAGASGQGISEAFF
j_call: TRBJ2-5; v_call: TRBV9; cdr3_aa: CASSGGLAIGETQYF
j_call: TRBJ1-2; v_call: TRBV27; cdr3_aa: CASSPFSAGAYGYTF
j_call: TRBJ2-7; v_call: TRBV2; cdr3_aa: CASSPIAEPSYEQYF
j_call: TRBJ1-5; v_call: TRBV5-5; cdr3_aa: CASSSGATYNQPQHF
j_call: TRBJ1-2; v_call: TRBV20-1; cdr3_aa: CSARDGTGVGDYGYTF
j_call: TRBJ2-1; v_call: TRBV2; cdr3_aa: CASSYSRNLDEQFF